This T cell receptor beta chain was retrieved from a study of blood T cells in healthy people across ages. As regards this clonotype: Its target is unknown.

CDR3 length: 16 residues. V lost 5 bases, J lost 2 bases, and 19 bases lay in between. Germline V gene data show CDR1 as MNHEY and CDR2 as SVGEGT. Russia was home to the donors, healthy Caucasian individuals aged roughly 6 to 90. With a J-beta primer mix and a sample-barcoded 5' primer, a second PCR ran 7 to 11 cycles. Sequencing yielded, for each sample, at least 2.5 million paired-end reads carrying CDR3. TCRdb used MiXCR to reprocess the 5' RACE reads, holding one entry per CDR3 protein. The table includes some 800,000 distinct CDR3 sequences, roughly 44% detected once. Study findings and constraints: Unsorted PBMC material precluded a definitive naive versus antigen-experienced comparison.

Input material: blood. This clonotype originated in a man aged 60 to 75 in good health. The V gene is TRBV6-2 or TRBV6-3, the J gene TRBJ2-7, with D maybe TRBD2 (6 bases). DNA for the CDR3: TGTGCCAGCAGTAGCCATGCGTGGAGGGTTCCCTACGAGCAGTACTTC. It is translated as CASSSHAWRVPYEQYF.